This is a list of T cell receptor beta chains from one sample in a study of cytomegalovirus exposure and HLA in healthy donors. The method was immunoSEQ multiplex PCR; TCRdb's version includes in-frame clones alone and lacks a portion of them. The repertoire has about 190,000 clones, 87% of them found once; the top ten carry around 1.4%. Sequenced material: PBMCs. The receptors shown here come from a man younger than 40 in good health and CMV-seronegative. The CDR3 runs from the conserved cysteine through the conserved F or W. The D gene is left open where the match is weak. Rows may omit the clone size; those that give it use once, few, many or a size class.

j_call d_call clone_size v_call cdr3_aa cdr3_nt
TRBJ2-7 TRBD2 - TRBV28 CASSPPHPSGRSGDEQYF TGTGCCAGCAGTCCCCCTCACCCTAGCGGGAGGTCGGGGGACGAGCAGTACTTC
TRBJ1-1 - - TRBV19 CASIPTGSNTEAFF TGTGCCAGTATCCCCACAGGGAGCAACACTGAAGCTTTCTTT
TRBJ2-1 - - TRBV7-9 CASSRGFGSKNEQFF TGTGCCAGCAGCCGGGGGTTTGGAAGCAAAAATGAGCAGTTCTTC
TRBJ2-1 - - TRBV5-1 CASSLLSSYNEQFF TGCGCCAGCAGCTTGCTAAGCTCCTACAATGAGCAGTTCTTC
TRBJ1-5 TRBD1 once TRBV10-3 CAISESGDRGQPQHF TGTGCCATCAGTGAATCAGGGGACAGGGGTCAGCCCCAGCATTTT
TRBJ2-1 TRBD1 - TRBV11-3 CASSLGRGKDEQFF TGTGCCAGCAGCTTAGGCAGGGGGAAGGATGAGCAGTTCTTC
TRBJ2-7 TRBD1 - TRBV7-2 CASSLYPGQDSYEQYF TGTGCCAGCAGCCTATATCCGGGACAGGACTCCTACGAGCAGTACTTC
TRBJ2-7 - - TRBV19 CASSDPGDSTYEQYF TGTGCCAGTAGTGATCCGGGGGACAGCACCTACGAGCAGTACTTC
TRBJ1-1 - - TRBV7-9 CSSSFVQGEAFF TGTTCCAGCAGCTTCGTTCAGGGGGAAGCTTTCTTT
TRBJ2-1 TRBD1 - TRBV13 CASSCRDRSNEQFF TGTGCCAGCAGCTGCCGGGACAGGAGCAATGAGCAGTTCTTC
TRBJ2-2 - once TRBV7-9 CASSRGVGELFF TGTGCCAGCAGCCGCGGGGTAGGGGAGCTGTTTTTT
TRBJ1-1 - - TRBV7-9 CSSSFRGYMGGTEAFF TGTTCCAGCAGCTTCCGGGGGTACATGGGAGGAACTGAAGCTTTCTTT
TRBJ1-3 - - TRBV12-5 CASGLLESSGNTIYF TGTGCTAGTGGTTTGCTGGAGAGCTCTGGAAACACCATATATTTT
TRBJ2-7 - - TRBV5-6 CASSPQGYGYEQYF TGTGCCAGCAGTCCTCAGGGGTACGGCTACGAGCAGTACTTC
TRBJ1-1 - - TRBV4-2 CASSQGSEVAEAFF TGTGCCAGCAGCCAAGGGAGTGAGGTGGCTGAAGCTTTCTTT
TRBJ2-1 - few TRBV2 CASSDDSQGRYNEQFF TGTGCCAGCAGTGATGACTCGCAGGGCCGATACAATGAGCAGTTCTTC
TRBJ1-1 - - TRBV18 CASSPGMNTEAFF TGTGCCAGCTCACCCGGGATGAACACTGAAGCTTTCTTT
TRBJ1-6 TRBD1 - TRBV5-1 CASSFRGQGDNSPLHF TGCGCCAGCAGCTTCCGCGGACAGGGGGATAATTCACCCCTCCACTTT
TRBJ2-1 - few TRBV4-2 CASSQDLGFQFF TGTGCCAGCAGCCAAGATCTAGGTTTTCAGTTCTTC
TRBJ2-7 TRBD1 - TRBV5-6 CASSLGQGNFYEQYF TGTGCCAGCAGCCTGGGACAGGGGAATTTCTACGAGCAGTACTTC
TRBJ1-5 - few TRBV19 CASSTQAPEPQHF TGTGCCAGTAGTACCCAGGCTCCCGAGCCCCAGCATTTT
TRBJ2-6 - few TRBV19 CASSIGSGAGANVLTF TGTGCCAGTAGTATTGGATCAGGGGCTGGGGCCAACGTCCTGACTTTC
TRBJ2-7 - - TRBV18 CASSTDIAPTYEQYF TGTGCCAGCTCCACGGACATCGCTCCCACCTACGAGCAGTACTTC
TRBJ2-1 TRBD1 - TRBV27 CASSNPFGTGVNEQFF TGTGCCAGCAGCAACCCATTCGGGACAGGGGTAAATGAGCAGTTCTTC
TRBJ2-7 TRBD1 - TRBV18 CASSPNRGNREQYF TGTGCCAGCTCACCAAACAGGGGGAATCGAGAGCAGTACTTC
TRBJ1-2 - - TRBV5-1 CASSRGELYGYTF TGCGCCAGCAGTCGGGGGGAACTCTATGGCTACACCTTC
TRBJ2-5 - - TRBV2 CASSTLGGGRETQYF TGTGCCAGCAGTACCCTAGGGGGGGGGCGAGAGACCCAGTACTTC
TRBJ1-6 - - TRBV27 CASSLSNSGSPLHF TGTGCCAGCAGTTTATCCAACAGTGGTTCACCCCTCCACTTT
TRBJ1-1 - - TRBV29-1 CSVRRQGTEAFF TGCAGCGTCCGTAGGCAGGGCACTGAAGCTTTCTTT
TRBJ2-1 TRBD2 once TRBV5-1 CASSLSTSGSDEQFF TGCGCCAGCAGCTTATCGACTAGCGGGAGCGATGAGCAGTTCTTC
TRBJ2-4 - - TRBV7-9 CASSLVAPPRFSKNIQYF TGTGCCAGCAGCTTAGTAGCCCCCCCACGGTTCTCCAAAAACATTCAGTACTTC
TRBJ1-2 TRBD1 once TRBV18 CASSREGTGAYGYTF TGTGCCAGCTCACGAGAAGGGACAGGGGCCTATGGCTACACCTTC
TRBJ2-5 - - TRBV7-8 CASSSWKGRETQYF TGTGCCAGCAGCTCTTGGAAGGGGAGGGAGACCCAGTACTTC
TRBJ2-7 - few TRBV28 CATHRAGSYEQYF TGTGCCACCCACAGGGCCGGATCCTACGAGCAGTACTTC
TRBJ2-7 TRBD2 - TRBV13 CASSPRGGIADEQYF TGTGCCAGCAGCCCCCGGGGGGGTATAGCTGACGAGCAGTACTTC
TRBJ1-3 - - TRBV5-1 CASSPSEGWYTIYF TGCGCCAGCAGCCCCTCGGAGGGTTGGTACACCATATATTTT
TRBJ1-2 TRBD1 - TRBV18 CASSPLPRQGDYGYTF TGTGCCAGCTCACCACTCCCGCGACAGGGGGACTATGGCTACACCTTC
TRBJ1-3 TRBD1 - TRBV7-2 CASSLEGATGNTIYF TGTGCCAGCAGCTTAGAGGGGGCGACCGGAAACACCATATATTTT
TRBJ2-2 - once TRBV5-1 CASSLGAGISTGELFF TGCGCCAGCAGCTTGGGGGCCGGCATCTCCACCGGGGAGCTGTTTTTT
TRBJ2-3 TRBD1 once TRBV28 CASSQRTGSTDTQYF TGTGCCAGCAGTCAAAGGACAGGGAGCACAGATACGCAGTATTTT
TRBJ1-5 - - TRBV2 CASSEADSPNQPQHF TGTGCCAGCAGTGAAGCCGACAGTCCCAATCAGCCCCAGCATTTT
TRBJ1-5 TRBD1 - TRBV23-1 CASSHIRGPQPQHF TGCGCCAGCAGTCATATCAGGGGGCCTCAGCCCCAGCATTTT
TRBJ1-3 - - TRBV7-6 CASSLSGFGGNTIYF TGTGCCAGCAGCTTATCGGGGTTTGGTGGAAACACCATATATTTT
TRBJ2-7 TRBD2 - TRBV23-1 CASSQGLAGLYEQYF TGCGCCAGCAGTCAAGGACTAGCGGGGCTCTACGAGCAGTACTTC
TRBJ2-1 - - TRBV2 CASSTTSRYNEQFF TGTGCCAGCAGCACGACTAGTAGGTACAATGAGCAGTTCTTC
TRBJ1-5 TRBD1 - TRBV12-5 CAPPGQQDQPQHF TGTGCTCCTCCGGGACAGCAAGATCAGCCCCAGCATTTT
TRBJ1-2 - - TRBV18 CASSPRGAGYGYTF TGTGCCAGCTCACCGCGGGGGGCCGGTTATGGCTACACCTTC
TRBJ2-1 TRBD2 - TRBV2 CASSLLAGGHNEQFF TGTGCCAGCAGTTTACTAGCGGGAGGACACAATGAGCAGTTCTTC
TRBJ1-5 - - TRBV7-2 CASSFPGQPQHF TGTGCCAGCAGCTTCCCCGGTCAGCCCCAGCATTTT
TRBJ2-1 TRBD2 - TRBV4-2 CASSQVASGGRDEQFF TGTGCCAGCAGCCAAGTAGCTAGCGGGGGGAGGGATGAGCAGTTCTTC
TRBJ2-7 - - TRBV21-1 CASSIQKAPGTGPYLYEQYF TGTGCCAGCAGCATCCAGAAAGCGCCAGGGACAGGACCTTACCTCTACGAGCAGTACTTC
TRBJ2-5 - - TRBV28 CASSASGETQYF TGTGCCAGCAGTGCCTCGGGAGAGACCCAGTACTTC
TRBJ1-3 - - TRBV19 CASSSTTASSGNTIYF TGTGCCAGTAGTAGCACCACAGCTTCCTCTGGAAACACCATATATTTT
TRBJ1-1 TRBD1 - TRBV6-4 CASRDRTGRTSDTEAFF TGTGCCAGCAGAGACCGGACAGGGCGCACATCGGACACTGAAGCTTTCTTT
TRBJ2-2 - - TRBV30 CAWMGGTYTGELFF TGTGCCTGGATGGGGGGTACCTACACCGGGGAGCTGTTTTTT